This TCR beta chain was sequenced during a study of blood T cell repertoires in COVID-19. The data were produced by immunoSEQ multiplex PCR, yet TCRdb's version contains in-frame clones alone and is incomplete. The sample lists some 37,000 clones; 88% were seen once. This clone appeared a single time. This TCR came from a woman in her seventies with acute or convalescent COVID-19. What was sequenced was peripheral blood.

In DNA form, the CDR3 reads TGTGCCAGCAGCTTGGGTGCCAGGGACATCGCCTACGAGCAGTACGTC. Protein sequence: CASSLGARDIAYEQYV. This chain links TRBV5-8 with TRBJ2-7, with D maybe TRBD1 (6 bases). Germline assignment: CDR1 SGHTS and CDR2 YDEGEE. The ends were cut back, 0 bases at V and 2 bases at J, with 15 bases in the middle. This CDR3 is 16 amino acids long.